The source of this T cell receptor (beta chain) is a study of blood T cell repertoires in COVID-19. Looking at the study overall: Specimens from acute and convalescent COVID-19 originated in the United States, Italy and Spain. T cells, B-cell-depleted T cells, or PBMCs provided the cDNA or gDNA that served as material.

Authors' methods: It was from reference gene primer amplification that nucleated cell counts were estimated. TCRdb's copy holds only in-frame clones and misses some; the assay was immunoSEQ multiplex PCR. That table gives V, J and clone size, and the DNA gave D and trimming. The sample contains approximately 140,000 clones, roughly 84% of which appear only once. The germline CDR1 and CDR2 sequences are SGDLS and YYNGEE. V trimming: 0 bases; J trimming: 2 bases; junction bases outside the gene matches: 6. The CDR3 loop spans 17 amino acids. The rearrangement links TRBV9 to TRBJ2-3; 10 bases align to TRBD2. The source is a man between 60 and 75 years old with acute or convalescent COVID-19. Sequenced sample: peripheral blood. CDR3: CASSVGLAGTFTDTQYF. The CDR3 DNA follows: TGTGCCAGCAGCGTAGGACTAGCGGGTACTTTCACAGATACGCAGTATTTT.